This TCR beta chain was recovered during a study of cytomegalovirus exposure and HLA in healthy donors. The primer mix had 60 Vbeta and 13 Jbeta primers. Sequencing was performed with immunoSEQ multiplex PCR; in TCRdb, only in-frame clones are kept and a portion is missing. The data contain roughly 180,000 clones, around 84% of them singletons. About this clone itself: The antigen is undetermined.

Findings and caveats of the study: According to an earlier analysis, most TCR beta V segments yielded productive rearrangements about 87% or about 30% of the time. With DRB1 most and HLA-C fewest, TCR association rates differed between HLA loci in a later analysis.

This TCR was sampled from a boy aged 2 to 10 in good health and CMV-seronegative. What was sequenced was PBMCs.

CDR3 nucleotides: TGTGCCAGCAGGTCGGACAGGGCCGGGGCCAACGTCCTGACTTTC. Protein sequence: CASRSDRAGANVLTF. The genes are TRBV13 and TRBJ2-6, with 8 nucleotides matching TRBD1. This CDR3 spans 15 amino acids. Germline V lookup: CDR1 PRHDT, CDR2 FYEKMQ (reference sequence). Trimming at V came to 6 bases and at J to 4 bases, leaving 5 bases not matched to a gene.